This T cell receptor beta chain was sequenced in a study of shared clonotypes between healthy human individuals. This CDR3 spans 15 amino acids. Germline values: CDR1 SGHTA, CDR2 FQGNSA. V lost 3 bases, J lost 0 bases, and 9 bases lay in between. Method: immunoSEQ multiplex PCR; TCRdb's copy keeps in-frame clones and lacks some. The table has millions of clones, approximately 95% seen once. This clonotype originated in a man aged 18-30 years in good health. Some clones in this sample may be carry-over from other donors' samples. This rearrangement joins TRBV7-2 to TRBJ1-3; no clear D. Sequenced sample: naive CD4+ T cells from PBMCs. Subset here: CD45RA+ positively selected. The CDR3, as DNA: TGTGCCAGCAGCTTGTCCGCGGTCTCTGGAAACACCATATATTTT. Protein sequence: CASSLSAVSGNTIYF. Using reference TRBV7-2 and TRBJ1-3 for the parts outside the CDR3, the full variable domain is GAGVSQSPSNKVTEKGKDVELRCDPISGHTALYWYRQSLGQGLEFLIYFQGNSAPDKSGLPSDRFSAERTGGSVSTLTIQRTQQEDSAVYLCASSLSAVSGNTIYFGEGSWLTVV.